The 25 T cell receptor beta chains reported below all come from one sample, sequenced in a study of regulatory T cells in long-lasting Graves disease. Libraries of TCR beta came from iRepertoire HTBI primers plus Arm-PCR of CDR3 regions. TCRdb re-called the multiplex PCR reads with MiXCR, one entry per CDR3 protein. The sample comprises some 340,000 distinct CDR3 sequences, roughly 25% of which are singletons, and about 29% rests with the top ten. Time point: persistent/refractory GD, antithyroid drugs over 5 years with positive TRAb. Extracted RNA from PBMCs served as the source of the TCR library. The source was peripheral blood mononuclear cells (PBMCs), collected when the disease was refractory, from a patient treated with antithyroid drugs. These receptors originate from a woman between 40 and 50 years old with Graves disease.

In this sample, this clonotype turned up many times. This chain links TRBV27 with TRBJ2-7, with TRBD1 identical over 8 bases. The CDR3 contains 15 residues. Germline V gene lookup returns CDR1 MNHEY and CDR2 SMNVEV (reference sequence). Unmatched junction bases numbered 7, after V lost 3 bases and J lost 3 bases. As DNA, the CDR3 is TGTGCCAGCAGTTTCGGGACAGGACCCCTCTACGAGCAGTACTTC. The encoded protein is CASSFGTGPLYEQYF.

This chain joins TRBV7-9 and TRBJ2-7; maybe TRBD2 (7 bases). Germline values: CDR1 SEHNR, CDR2 FQNEAQ (reference sequence). The V end was cut by 2 bases, the J end by 2 bases, with 16 bases between. The CDR3 is 16 amino acids. The DNA of the CDR3 is TGTGCCAGCAGCTTAAGAAGGGGGGGAATCCCCTACGAGCAGTACTTC. Protein product: CASSLRRGGIPYEQYF.

With regard to this clonotype: With a much larger clone just one base away, this may be a read error. This chain connects TRBV28 to TRBJ1-5; D remains unclear. The CDR3 length is 12 residues. Germline V gives CDR1 MDHEN, CDR2 SYDVKM. CDR3 in DNA: TGTGCCGGCAGCCTACCTTATCAGCCCCAGCATTTT. Amino acids: CAGSLPYQPQHF.

This clonotype was counted ten times or more. The chain links TRBV28 to TRBJ1-1, with a possible D match to TRBD1 (6 bases). This CDR3 spans 16 amino acids. In germline, CDR1 is MDHEN, CDR2 SYDVKM. Trimming took 3 bases from V and 1 from J, leaving 15 bases between them. CDR3 amino acids: CASSFRGPMGNTEAFF. DNA of the CDR3: TGTGCCAGCAGTTTTCGGGGGCCAATGGGGAACACTGAAGCTTTCTTT.

This chain links TRBV5-1 with TRBJ2-4; TRBD1 agrees at 7 bases. CDR1 is SGHRS and CDR2 is YFSETQ in the germline V gene. The CDR3 consists of 16 residues. Losses at the gene ends were 2 bases for V and 5 bases for J; bases not matched to a gene: 10. The CDR3 sequence is CASSLLGGSAENIQYF. The CDR3 nucleotides are TGCGCCAGCAGCTTACTAGGGGGCTCGGCCGAAAACATTCAGTACTTC. Full variable domain (outside the CDR3, taken from reference TRBV5-1 and TRBJ2-4): KAGVTQTPRYLIKTRGQQVTLSCSPISGHRSVSWYQQTPGQGLQFLFEYFSETQRNKGNFPGRFSGRQFSNSRSEMNVSTLELGDSALYLCASSLLGGSAENIQYFGAGTRLSVL.

This chain joins TRBV28 and TRBJ2-2; D is perhaps TRBD2 (6 bases). CDR3 size: 13 residues. CDR1 and CDR2 from the germline V gene are MDHEN and SYDVKM. In DNA form, the CDR3 reads TGTGCAGGAGGGGCTAGGATAACCGGGGAGCTGTTTTTT. It is translated as CAGGARITGELFF.

The V gene is TRBV3-1, the J gene TRBJ2-7; no firm D call. V was trimmed by 4 bases and J by 6 bases, leaving 16 bases between them. Germline assignment: CDR1 LGHDT and CDR2 YNNKEL (reference sequence). The CDR3 loop spans 14 amino acids. CDR3 sequence: CASSLRGRRAEQYF. CDR3 nucleotides: TGTGCCAGCAGCCTCCGCGGTAGGCGAGCCGAGCAGTACTTC.

V usage is TRBV10-1 and J usage is TRBJ1-3; 8 nucleotides match TRBD1. The CDR3 loop spans 16 amino acids. CDR1 and CDR2 from the germline V gene are WNHNN and SYGVQD (reference sequence). With 0 bases clipped from V and 4 bases from J, the junction kept 5 bases outside the gene matches. In nucleotides, the CDR3 is TGCGCCAGCAGTGAGTCGGGACAGGCTTTGGGAAACACCATATATTTT. This codes for CASSESGQALGNTIYF.

The rearrangement links TRBV29-1 to TRBJ2-7; D not resolved. Trimming took 6 bases from V and 3 from J, leaving 9 bases between them. CDR1 and CDR2 from the germline V gene are SQVTM and ANQGSEA. The CDR3 is made up of 11 amino acids. The CDR3 here is CSVNQDYEQYF. For the CDR3, the DNA is TGCAGCGTAAATCAGGACTACGAGCAGTACTTC.

This chain uses TRBV19 with TRBJ2-2; D remains unclear. The V and J ends lost 3 bases and 6 bases respectively, with 14 bases between them. There are 15 residues in the CDR3. Germline CDR1 and CDR2: LNHDA and SQIVND (reference sequence). CDR3 loop: CASSMKFKRAGELFF. Here the CDR3 DNA reads TGTGCCAGTAGTATGAAATTTAAACGCGCCGGGGAGCTGTTTTTT.

In its sample, this clonotype was seen many times. V gene TRBV6-2 or TRBV6-3 combines with J gene TRBJ1-5, with TRBD1 as a possible D gene (5 bases). Germline V gives CDR1 MNHEY, CDR2 SVGEGT. V was clipped by 3 bases and J by 2 bases, with 11 bases between them. The CDR3 covers 15 residues. The CDR3 reads CASSYSQGGNQPQHF. As DNA, the CDR3 is TGTGCCAGCAGTTATAGCCAGGGAGGCAATCAGCCCCAGCATTTT.

This clonotype showed up many times. The rearrangement links TRBV12-3 or TRBV12-4 to TRBJ2-7; tentatively, D is TRBD2 (5 bases). Trimming cost V 5 bases and J 8 bases, with 7 bases left between them. This CDR3 has 10 residues. The CDR3 nucleotides are TGTGCCAGCAGTGGGGAGAAGCAGTACTTC. The encoded protein is CASSGEKQYF.

This clonotype was observed at least ten times. The chain employs TRBV2 and TRBJ1-1; 8 bases line up with TRBD1. CDR3 length: 13 residues. Germline values: CDR1 SNHLY, CDR2 FYNNEI. V was pared by 6 bases and J by 4 bases, with 4 bases of the junction left unmatched. The CDR3 spells CASRLTGGTEAFF. CDR3 bases: TGTGCCAGCAGGCTTACAGGGGGCACTGAAGCTTTCTTT.

Concerning this clonotype itself: One base away lies a much larger clone, so this may be a sequencing read error. The chain links TRBV28 to TRBJ1-6; TRBD1 matches at 9 bases. CDR1 is MDHEN and CDR2 is SYDVKM in the germline V gene. With V trimmed by 3 bases and J by 7 bases, 7 bases remained unmatched. The CDR3 spans 16 residues. CDR3 nucleotides: TGTGCCAGCAGTTTCCGGGCCGGGACAGGGAATTCACCCCTCCACTTT. Translated: CASSFRAGTGNSPLHF.

The genes are TRBV6-1 and TRBJ2-7, with 7 bases aligning to TRBD2. V trimming: 6 bases; J trimming: 2 bases; junction bases outside the gene matches: 10. The CDR3 sequence is 15 residues long. Germline V gives CDR1 MNHNS, CDR2 SASEGT. The CDR3 DNA follows: TGTGCCAGCAGCCCTGGGGCGGGGGAACCCTACGAGCAGTACTTC. Protein sequence: CASSPGAGEPYEQYF.

This clonotype was observed many times. It may be a read error: a sequence one base away is much more abundant. The chain uses TRBV7-9 and TRBJ1-1; D not resolved. The CDR3 runs to 13 residues. V was trimmed by 3 bases and J by 1 base, leaving 6 bases between them. Germline-derived CDR1 and CDR2 are SEHNR and FQNEAQ (reference sequence). In DNA, the CDR3 is TGTGCCAGCAGCTTCACAGAGAACACTGAAGCTTTCTTT. The encoded protein is CASSFTENTEAFF.

This clonotype was detected many times. The chain recombines TRBV20-1 with TRBJ2-5; 8 bases map to TRBD2. This CDR3 is built from 16 residues. Per the germline V gene, CDR1 is DFQATT and CDR2 is SNEGSKA (reference sequence). The trim removed 1 base at V and 5 bases at J, leaving 12 bases unmatched. CDR3 coding DNA: TGCAGTGCTAGAGCGGCGAGCGGGAGAAAAATTGAGACCCAGTACTTC. Encoded protein: CSARAASGRKIETQYF.

J is TRBJ1-5 and V is TRBV11-2; D gene uncertain. Germline CDR1 reads SGHAT; CDR2 reads FQNNGV. The V end was cut by 2 bases, the J end by 5 bases, with 7 bases between. The CDR3 covers 13 residues. The CDR3 DNA is TGTGCCAGCAGCTTATCATGGGATCAGCCCCAGCATTTT. It yields the protein CASSLSWDQPQHF.

CDR3 DNA sequence: TGCAGTGCTTGGACTAGCGGGAGGGGGCAAGAGACCCAGTACTTC. Translating gives CSAWTSGRGQETQYF. The chain employs TRBV20-1 and TRBJ2-5; TRBD2 agrees at 15 bases. Trimming removed 5 bases from V and 2 bases from J; junction bases left unmatched: 3. The CDR3 runs to 15 residues. Looked up from germline, CDR1 is DFQATT and CDR2 is SNEGSKA (reference sequence).

The chain is built from TRBV5-1 and TRBJ1-1; unclear D gene. V was cut by 1 base and J by 2 bases, with 12 bases left in between. Per the germline V gene, CDR1 is SGHRS and CDR2 is YFSETQ. The CDR3 length is 15 residues. The CDR3 DNA reads as TGCGCCAGCAGCTTGTACGTTGGGGTCAACACTGAAGCTTTCTTT. This translates into CASSLYVGVNTEAFF.

This clonotype was seen a few times. This sequence joins TRBV10-2 and TRBJ1-1; no clear D. V lost 4 bases, J lost 0 bases, and 15 bases lay in between. The CDR3 is 16 amino acids. Per germline, CDR1 WSHSY and CDR2 SAAADI. CDR3 DNA sequence: TGCGCCAGCAGTGCGTCGCAGGCTTATATGAACACTGAAGCTTTCTTT. This translates into CASSASQAYMNTEAFF.

The rearrangement links TRBV5-1 to TRBJ2-7; 13 bases agree with TRBD2. The junction had 9 bases not matched to a gene; V was cut back by 5 bases and J by 1 base. The CDR3 loop spans 17 amino acids. CDR1 is SGHRS and CDR2 is YFSETQ in the germline V gene. The CDR3 sequence: CASSSGTSGIVSYEQYF. DNA for the CDR3: TGCGCCAGCAGTTCCGGGACTAGCGGGATCGTTTCCTACGAGCAGTACTTC.

The table lists this clonotype with a few counts. This chain links TRBV14 with TRBJ2-5; 9 positions match TRBD1. The junction had 2 bases not matched to a gene; V was cut back by 4 bases and J by 5 bases. Per germline, CDR1 SGHDN and CDR2 FVKESK. CDR3 length equals 13 residues. This CDR3 reads CASSRGTGETQYF. The CDR3 coding sequence is TGTGCCAGCAGCCGCGGGACAGGGGAGACCCAGTACTTC.

This rearrangement joins TRBV19 to TRBJ1-1; D remains ambiguous. Per germline, CDR1 LNHDA and CDR2 SQIVND (reference sequence). V gave up 3 bases and J gave up 1 base, with 6 bases separating them. The CDR3 is 13 residues long. The CDR3 is CASSMLANTEAFF. For the CDR3, the DNA is TGTGCCAGTAGTATGCTGGCGAACACTGAAGCTTTCTTT.

This clonotype was recorded at least ten times. The genes are TRBV28 and TRBJ1-2, with D perhaps matching TRBD1 (6 bases). Looked up from germline, CDR1 is MDHEN and CDR2 is SYDVKM. The CDR3 is made up of 12 amino acids. V lost 5 bases, J lost 10 bases, and 14 bases lay in between. CDR3 in amino acids: CASSRGQRDYTF. The CDR3 region has the DNA TGTGCCAGCAGTCGAGGACAGAGGGACTACACCTTC.